This is a list of T cell receptor beta chains from one sample in a study of shared clonotypes between healthy human individuals. The repertoire was sequenced with immunoSEQ multiplex PCR; TCRdb's copy has only in-frame clones and lacks some. The sample gives around 1.9 million clones, about 93% of which show up once; about 1.7% is in the top ten. Sequencing input: naive CD8+ T cells from PBMCs. All receptors come from a man between 18 and 35 years old in good health. Some clones in this sample may be carry-over from other donors' samples. Both conserved end residues are part of each CDR3. Each record gives: D gene, J gene, clone size, V gene, CDR3 protein, CDR3 DNA. A D gene is named only where the DNA matches it firmly. Clone sizes are given selectively: once, few, many, or a class where the clone is expanded.

D: TRBD1; J: TRBJ2-1; size: once; V: TRBV9; CDR3: CASSPWTGDSEQFF; DNA: TGTGCCAGCAGCCCCTGGACAGGGGACAGTGAGCAGTTCTTC
D: -; J: TRBJ2-7; size: -; V: TRBV7-9; CDR3: CASSLAASRSYEQYF; DNA: TGTGCCAGCAGCTTAGCAGCGTCGCGCTCCTACGAGCAGTACTTC
D: TRBD1; J: TRBJ1-2; size: once; V: TRBV19; CDR3: CASSLPGQDGYTF; DNA: TGTGCCAGTAGTCTCCCGGGACAGGATGGCTACACCTTC
D: -; J: TRBJ2-1; size: -; V: TRBV30; CDR3: CAWSGTGVSYNEQFF; DNA: TGTGCCTGGAGTGGGACGGGAGTGTCTTACAATGAGCAGTTCTTC
D: -; J: TRBJ2-1; size: -; V: TRBV29-1; CDR3: CSVRNNEQFF; DNA: TGCAGCGTTCGGAACAATGAGCAGTTCTTC
D: -; J: TRBJ2-2; size: -; V: TRBV6-1; CDR3: CASTSGTRNTGELFF; DNA: TGTGCCAGCACCTCCGGGACACGGAACACCGGGGAGCTGTTTTTT
D: -; J: TRBJ2-7; size: -; V: TRBV7-6; CDR3: CASSFKGSSYEQYF; DNA: TGTGCCAGCAGCTTCAAGGGGAGCTCCTACGAGCAGTACTTC
D: -; J: TRBJ1-1; size: few; V: TRBV27; CDR3: CASSNPEGTEAFF; DNA: TGTGCCAGCAGTAATCCGGAGGGCACTGAAGCTTTCTTT
D: -; J: TRBJ1-5; size: -; V: TRBV13; CDR3: CASSFPGTLAWDGNQPQHF; DNA: TGTGCCAGCAGCTTTCCGGGGACCCTGGCGTGGGATGGCAATCAGCCCCAGCATTTT
D: -; J: TRBJ1-2; size: -; V: TRBV4-3; CDR3: CASSQDWSPAGGYTF; DNA: TGCGCCAGCAGCCAAGACTGGTCTCCGGCGGGTGGCTACACCTTC
D: TRBD2; J: TRBJ2-3; size: -; V: TRBV19; CDR3: CATEREGTDTQYF; DNA: TGTGCCACCGAACGGGAGGGGACAGATACGCAGTATTTT
D: -; J: TRBJ2-4; size: -; V: TRBV19; CDR3: CASSLTALAKNIQYF; DNA: TGTGCCAGTAGTCTCACGGCTCTAGCCAAAAACATTCAGTACTTC
D: -; J: TRBJ2-1; size: -; V: TRBV29-1; CDR3: CSAEGTGSYNEQFF; DNA: TGCAGCGCAGAGGGGACGGGCTCCTACAATGAGCAGTTCTTC
D: TRBD2; J: TRBJ2-1; size: once; V: TRBV7-8; CDR3: CASSLASGFYNEQFF; DNA: TGTGCCAGCAGCTTAGCTAGCGGGTTTTACAATGAGCAGTTCTTC
D: -; J: TRBJ2-4; size: -; V: TRBV2; CDR3: CASIGGVLNIQYF; DNA: TGTGCCAGCATCGGCGGGGTCTTAAACATTCAGTACTTC
D: -; J: TRBJ2-7; size: -; V: TRBV27; CDR3: CASSPRGTWGEQYF; DNA: TGTGCCAGCAGTCCCAGGGGTACTTGGGGCGAGCAGTACTTC
D: TRBD1; J: TRBJ1-2; size: -; V: TRBV19; CDR3: CASGGTEDGYGYTF; DNA: TGTGCCAGTGGCGGGACAGAGGATGGCTATGGCTACACCTTC
D: TRBD2; J: TRBJ2-7; size: -; V: TRBV7-8; CDR3: CASSGPGLAGVYIPYEQYF; DNA: TGTGCCAGCAGCGGGCCGGGACTAGCGGGAGTATACATACCCTACGAGCAGTACTTC
D: -; J: TRBJ2-3; size: -; V: TRBV29-1; CDR3: CSVRGRGVSPWVEQYF; DNA: TGCAGCGTCCGAGGAAGGGGAGTATCCCCATGGGTTGAGCAGTATTTT
D: -; J: TRBJ1-5; size: -; V: TRBV7-8; CDR3: CASSLERGSNQPQHF; DNA: TGTGCCAGCAGCTTAGAGAGGGGAAGCAATCAGCCCCAGCATTTT
D: -; J: TRBJ2-5; size: -; V: TRBV9; CDR3: CASSVGGETQYF; DNA: TGTGCCAGCAGCGTAGGCGGAGAGACCCAGTACTTC
D: -; J: TRBJ2-1; size: -; V: TRBV6-5; CDR3: CASSYSRGSSSNEQFF; DNA: TGTGCCAGCAGTTACTCGAGAGGGTCCTCCAGCAATGAGCAGTTCTTC
D: TRBD1; J: TRBJ2-2; size: -; V: TRBV6-6; CDR3: CASSYTTGVATGELFF; DNA: TGTGCCAGCAGTTACACAACAGGGGTGGCCACCGGGGAGCTGTTTTTT
D: -; J: TRBJ2-3; size: -; V: TRBV5-1; CDR3: CASSLAELTDTQYF; DNA: TGCGCCAGCAGCTTGGCGGAACTCACAGATACGCAGTATTTT
D: -; J: TRBJ2-3; size: -; V: TRBV15; CDR3: CATSRYGPDTQYF; DNA: TGTGCCACCAGCAGATATGGGCCAGATACGCAGTATTTT
D: -; J: TRBJ1-1; size: few; V: TRBV19; CDR3: CASNGWENTEAFF; DNA: TGTGCCAGTAACGGGTGGGAAAACACTGAAGCTTTCTTT
D: -; J: TRBJ2-3; size: -; V: TRBV28; CDR3: CASSFGRYTDTQYF; DNA: TGTGCCAGCAGTTTCGGACGGTACACAGATACGCAGTATTTT
D: -; J: TRBJ2-3; size: -; V: TRBV14; CDR3: CASSQGQTRTDTQYF; DNA: TGTGCCAGCAGCCAAGGACAGACCCGCACAGATACGCAGTATTTT
D: -; J: TRBJ2-1; size: -; V: TRBV28; CDR3: CASSPPWDSYNEQFF; DNA: TGTGCCAGCAGTCCCCCTTGGGACTCCTACAATGAGCAGTTCTTC
D: TRBD2; J: TRBJ2-5; size: -; V: TRBV7-6; CDR3: CASSFRSGRAGETQYF; DNA: TGTGCCAGCAGCTTCAGGAGCGGGAGGGCCGGGGAGACCCAGTACTTC
D: -; J: TRBJ2-3; size: once; V: TRBV9; CDR3: CASSPTASTSTDTQYF; DNA: TGTGCCAGCAGCCCTACGGCATCAACTAGCACAGATACGCAGTATTTT
D: TRBD1; J: TRBJ2-7; size: -; V: TRBV2; CDR3: CASSEVSGTVSYEQYF; DNA: TGTGCCAGCAGTGAGGTATCCGGGACAGTCTCCTACGAGCAGTACTTC
D: -; J: TRBJ1-4; size: -; V: TRBV29-1; CDR3: CSVYQGKATNEKLFF; DNA: TGCAGCGTCTACCAGGGGAAAGCAACTAATGAAAAACTGTTTTTT
D: TRBD1; J: TRBJ1-4; size: -; V: TRBV4-1; CDR3: CASSLTRDRGFATNEKLFF; DNA: TGCGCCAGCAGCCTGACCCGGGACAGGGGTTTTGCAACTAATGAAAAACTGTTTTTT
D: -; J: TRBJ2-5; size: -; V: TRBV10-3; CDR3: CAISESASSQETQYF; DNA: TGTGCCATCAGTGAGTCTGCTAGCAGCCAAGAGACCCAGTACTTC
D: TRBD1; J: TRBJ1-5; size: -; V: TRBV7-8; CDR3: CASSLAARGRNQPQHF; DNA: TGTGCCAGCAGCTTAGCCGCCAGGGGGCGAAATCAGCCCCAGCATTTT
D: TRBD2; J: TRBJ2-1; size: -; V: TRBV5-1; CDR3: CASSPLAGRYNEQFF; DNA: TGCGCCAGCAGCCCTCTAGCGGGAAGATACAATGAGCAGTTCTTC
D: TRBD2; J: TRBJ2-1; size: -; V: TRBV6-4; CDR3: CASSDLAGAFNEQFF; DNA: TGTGCCAGCAGTGACTTAGCGGGAGCCTTCAATGAGCAGTTCTTC
D: -; J: TRBJ1-1; size: -; V: TRBV27; CDR3: CASSLRAPNTEAFF; DNA: TGTGCCAGCAGTCTACGGGCCCCGAACACTGAAGCTTTCTTT
D: -; J: TRBJ2-4; size: -; V: TRBV2; CDR3: CAGLALAKNIQYF; DNA: TGTGCCGGATTAGCCCTAGCCAAAAACATTCAGTACTTC
D: -; J: TRBJ2-7; size: -; V: TRBV27; CDR3: CASSFTLSYEQYF; DNA: TGTGCCAGCAGTTTTACACTCTCCTACGAGCAGTACTTC
D: -; J: TRBJ1-2; size: -; V: TRBV6-5; CDR3: CASAGSSSEGYTF; DNA: TGTGCCAGCGCCGGATCCTCGAGCGAAGGCTACACCTTC
D: TRBD2; J: TRBJ2-7; size: -; V: TRBV19; CDR3: CASSIAGGPHEQYF; DNA: TGTGCCAGTAGTATAGCGGGAGGGCCGCACGAGCAGTACTTC